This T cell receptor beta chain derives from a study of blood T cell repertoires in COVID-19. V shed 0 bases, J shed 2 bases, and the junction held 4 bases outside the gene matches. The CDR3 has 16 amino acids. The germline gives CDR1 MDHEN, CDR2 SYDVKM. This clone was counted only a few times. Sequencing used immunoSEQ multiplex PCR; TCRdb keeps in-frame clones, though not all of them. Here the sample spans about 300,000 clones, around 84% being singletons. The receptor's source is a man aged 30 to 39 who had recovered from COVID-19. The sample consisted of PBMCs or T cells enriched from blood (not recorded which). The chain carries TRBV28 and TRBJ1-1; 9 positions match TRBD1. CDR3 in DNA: TGTGCCAGCAGTTTATGGAACAGGGGGCGAAACACTGAAGCTTTCTTT. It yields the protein CASSLWNRGRNTEAFF.